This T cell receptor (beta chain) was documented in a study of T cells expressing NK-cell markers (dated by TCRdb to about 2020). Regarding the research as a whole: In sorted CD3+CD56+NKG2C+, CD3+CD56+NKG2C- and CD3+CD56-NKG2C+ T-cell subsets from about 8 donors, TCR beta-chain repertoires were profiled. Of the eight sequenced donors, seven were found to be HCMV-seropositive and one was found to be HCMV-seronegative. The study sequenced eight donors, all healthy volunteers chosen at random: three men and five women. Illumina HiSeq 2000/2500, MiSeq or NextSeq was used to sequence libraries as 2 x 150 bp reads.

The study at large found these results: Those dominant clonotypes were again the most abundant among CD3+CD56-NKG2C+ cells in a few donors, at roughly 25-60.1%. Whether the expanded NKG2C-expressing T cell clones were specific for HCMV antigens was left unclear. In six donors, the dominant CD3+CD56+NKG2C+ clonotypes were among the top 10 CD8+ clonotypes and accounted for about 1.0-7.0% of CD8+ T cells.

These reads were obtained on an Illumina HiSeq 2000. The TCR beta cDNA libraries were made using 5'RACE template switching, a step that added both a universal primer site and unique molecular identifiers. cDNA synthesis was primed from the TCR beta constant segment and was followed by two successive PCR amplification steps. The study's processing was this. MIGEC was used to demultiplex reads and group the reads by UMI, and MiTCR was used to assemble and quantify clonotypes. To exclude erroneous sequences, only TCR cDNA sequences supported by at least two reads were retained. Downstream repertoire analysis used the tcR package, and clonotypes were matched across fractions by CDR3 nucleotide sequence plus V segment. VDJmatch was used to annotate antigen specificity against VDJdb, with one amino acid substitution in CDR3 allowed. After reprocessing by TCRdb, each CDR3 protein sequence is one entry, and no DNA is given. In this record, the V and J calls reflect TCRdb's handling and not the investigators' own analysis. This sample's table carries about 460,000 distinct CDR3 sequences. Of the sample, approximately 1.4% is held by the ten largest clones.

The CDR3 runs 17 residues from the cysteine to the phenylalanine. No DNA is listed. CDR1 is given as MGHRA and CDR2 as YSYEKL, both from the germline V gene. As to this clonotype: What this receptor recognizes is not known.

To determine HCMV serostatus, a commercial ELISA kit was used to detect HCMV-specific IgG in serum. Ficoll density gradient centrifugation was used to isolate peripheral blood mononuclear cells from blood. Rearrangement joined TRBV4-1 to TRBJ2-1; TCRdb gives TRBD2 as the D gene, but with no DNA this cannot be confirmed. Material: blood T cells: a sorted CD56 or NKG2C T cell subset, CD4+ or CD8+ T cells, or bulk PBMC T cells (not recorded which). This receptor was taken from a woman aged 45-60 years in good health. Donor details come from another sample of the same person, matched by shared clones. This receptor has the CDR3 CASSQPASESSYNEQFF.